Below, 16 T cell receptor beta chains from the same sample are listed, as sequenced in a study of CD8 T cells in Susac syndrome. RNA totalling about 0.45 to 1 ug underwent reverse transcription with random hexamers. TCRdb reanalysed the immunoSEQ multiplex PCR reads using MiXCR and keeps one entry per CDR3 protein. The sample includes about 400,000 distinct CDR3 sequences, 85% to 90% of them seen just once. Sequencing was performed on CD8+ T cells from PBMCs. The source of these receptors is a human donor with multiple sclerosis.

This clonotype occurred a few times. The V and J genes are TRBV10-1 and TRBJ2-1; tentatively, D is TRBD1 or TRBD2 (6 bases each). The length of the CDR3 is 13 residues. The V and J ends lost 10 bases and 7 bases respectively, with 17 bases between them. The V gene's germline CDR1 is WNHNN and CDR2 SYGVQD (reference sequence). CDR3 protein: CATRDGGTNEQFF. The CDR3 nucleotides read TGCGCCACCCGGGACGGAGGGACAAATGAGCAGTTCTTC.

The V and J genes are TRBV27 and TRBJ2-5; 8 bases match TRBD1. The CDR3 consists of 17 residues. V dropped 3 bases and J dropped 0; count of bases not matched to a gene: 9. Germline loops: CDR1 MNHEY, CDR2 SMNVEV (reference sequence). The CDR3 coding sequence is TGTGCCAGCAGTTTGGGCCCGACAGGGGCGTACCAAGAGACCCAGTACTTC. Protein sequence: CASSLGPTGAYQETQYF.

The gene calls are TRBV19 and TRBJ1-1; a possible D gene is TRBD1 (5 bases). The CDR3 spans 13 residues. Germline assignment: CDR1 LNHDA and CDR2 SQIVND (reference sequence). Deletions cut 3 bases from V and 8 bases from J, with 13 bases between. DNA of the CDR3: TGTGCCAGTAGTATTCCGGGACGTAACGAAGCTTTCTTT. It encodes CASSIPGRNEAFF.

The rearrangement links TRBV5-4 to TRBJ1-2; D gene ambiguous. CDR1 and CDR2 from the germline V gene are SGHNT and YYREEE (reference sequence). The V gene lost 0 bases and the J gene lost 3 bases, with 12 bases spanning the gap. The CDR3 length is 15 residues. The CDR3 sequence: CASSLAERVDYGYTF. CDR3 coding DNA: TGTGCCAGCAGCTTGGCCGAGAGGGTGGACTATGGCTACACCTTC. Full variable domain (missing parts from reference TRBV5-4 and TRBJ1-2): ETGVTQSPTHLIKTRGQQVTLRCSSQSGHNTVSWYQQALGQGPQFIFQYYREEENGRGNFPPRFSGLQFPNYSSELNVNALELDDSALYLCASSLAERVDYGYTFGSGTRLTVV.

The chain joins TRBV28 to TRBJ2-7; TRBD1 matches at 9 bases. Germline lookup yields CDR1 MDHEN and CDR2 SYDVKM. Losses at the gene ends were 5 bases for V and 4 bases for J; bases not matched to a gene: 6. The CDR3 sequence is 14 residues long. The CDR3 DNA sequence: TGTGCCAGCAGTCAATTGGGACAGGGATACGAGCAGTACTTC. Translated, it gives CASSQLGQGYEQYF.

This chain joins TRBV20-1 and TRBJ1-2; 9 nucleotides line up with TRBD1. CDR1 is DFQATT and CDR2 is SNEGSKA in the germline V gene (reference sequence). After removal of 6 bases from V and 2 bases from J, the junction contained 10 bases not matched to a gene. CDR3 length: 15 amino acids. This CDR3 reads CSAPRDRAKNYGYTF. The CDR3 coding sequence is TGCAGTGCACCAAGGGACAGGGCCAAAAACTATGGCTACACCTTC.

The chain carries TRBV5-6 and TRBJ1-2, with 11 positions matching TRBD1. CDR1 SGHDT and CDR2 YYEEEE come from the germline V gene. The CDR3 sequence is 18 residues long. V lost 2 bases to trimming and J lost 2 bases; unmatched junction nucleotides: 11. The CDR3 region is CASSFELSGTGGNYGYTF. CDR3 DNA: TGTGCCAGCAGCTTTGAGCTTTCAGGGACAGGGGGAAACTATGGCTACACCTTC.

This clonotype has just a few counts. V and J are TRBV6-1 and TRBJ2-5; tentatively, D is TRBD2 (6 bases). The V and J ends lost 6 bases and 5 bases respectively, with 16 bases between them. Per germline, CDR1 MNHNS and CDR2 SASEGT. The CDR3 runs 14 residues. The CDR3 nucleotides are TGTGCCAGCAGCAAGGGACTCCAGGGCGAGACCCAGTACTTC. Translation gives CASSKGLQGETQYF.

The V call is TRBV13, the J call TRBJ1-6; D perhaps matches TRBD1 (5 bases). CDR3 length equals 13 residues. Looked up from germline, CDR1 is PRHDT and CDR2 is FYEKMQ (reference sequence). Trimming pared 3 bases from V and 10 bases from J, leaving 10 bases between. CDR3 sequence reads: CASSLGTGSPLHF. The CDR3 coding sequence is TGTGCCAGCAGCTTGGGGACTGGATCACCCCTCCACTTT.

Comments on this clonotype: The CDR3 ends on some other residue instead of the conserved phenylalanine or tryptophan, so this is likely a read error. The chain recombines TRBV2 with TRBJ2-7; 7 positions match TRBD1. CDR1 SNHLY and CDR2 FYNNEI come from the germline V gene. J lost 5 bases, V lost 10 bases, and 14 bases had no gene match. The CDR3 is 14 residues long. DNA of the CDR3: TGTGCCACCACGGAAGGGGGCGGTCATAACGAGCAGTACCTC. Its translation: CATTEGGGHNEQYL.

This clonotype appeared once. V gene TRBV27 combines with J gene TRBJ1-5; unclear D gene. CDR3 length: 14 residues. Trimming pared 3 bases from V and 5 bases from J, leaving 11 bases between. CDR1 is MNHEY, CDR2 SMNVEV, per germline (reference sequence). For the CDR3, the DNA is TGTGCCAGCAGTTTGGGGATTCGAGATCAGCCCCAGCATTTT. Its translation: CASSLGIRDQPQHF.

The chain carries TRBV5-6 and TRBJ2-3; D is unclear. Looked up from germline, CDR1 is SGHDT and CDR2 is YYEEEE. Trimming removed 4 bases from V and 9 bases from J, with 18 bases in between. The CDR3 sequence is 14 residues long. CDR3: CASSGRFGRMTQYF. The CDR3 nucleotides are TGTGCCAGCAGCGGACGGTTTGGCAGGATGACGCAGTATTTT.

The chain is built from TRBV4-1 and TRBJ2-1; unclear D gene. The CDR3 covers 16 residues. The germline V gene has CDR1 MGHRA and CDR2 YSYEKL. V lost 0 bases to trimming and J lost 2 bases, with 11 bases between them. This CDR3 reads CASSQEHTGTYNEQFF. The CDR3 DNA is TGCGCCAGCAGCCAAGAACACACGGGTACCTACAATGAGCAGTTCTTC.

V gene TRBV20-1 combines with J gene TRBJ1-5; D gene ambiguous. This CDR3 has 14 amino acids. Germline values: CDR1 DFQATT, CDR2 SNEGSKA (reference sequence). The V gene lost 1 base and the J gene lost 7 bases, with 14 bases spanning the gap. The CDR3 reads CSARVPAPGQPQHF. The CDR3 nucleotides read TGCAGTGCTAGAGTGCCGGCACCCGGGCAGCCCCAGCATTTT.

The CDR3 is CASSLAGQGTYEQYF. Here the CDR3 DNA reads TGTGCCAGCAGTTTAGCGGGACAGGGCACCTACGAGCAGTACTTC. The rearrangement uses TRBV27 and TRBJ2-7, with 9 positions matching TRBD1. CDR1 and CDR2 (germline): MNHEY, SMNVEV (reference sequence). The CDR3 spans 15 residues. Trimming removed 2 bases from V and 2 bases from J; junction bases left unmatched: 4.

The chain couples TRBV18 to TRBJ2-7; 7 bases are a match to TRBD2. Germline V CDR1 and CDR2: KGHSH, LQKENI. V dropped 2 bases and J dropped 2; count of bases not matched to a gene: 6. The CDR3 consists of 15 residues. The CDR3 here is CASSPDSGDPYEQYF. CDR3 nucleotides: TGTGCCAGCTCACCAGACAGCGGGGATCCCTACGAGCAGTACTTC.